These 27 T cell receptor beta chains came from one sample sequenced in a study of T cells in Graves' hyperthyroidism and ophthalmopathy. Regions amplified from RNA transcripts were the TCR beta CDR3 regions. TCR CDR3 underwent first-round RT-PCR with the HTBI primer set. TCRdb ran MiXCR on the multiplex PCR reads and lists one entry per CDR3 protein. The data contain approximately 370,000 distinct CDR3 sequences, about 15% of them singletons. Sequencing used blood. These receptors all stem from a woman aged 25 to 45 with Graves' hyperthyroidism.

J is TRBJ2-3 and V is TRBV29-1, with D perhaps given as TRBD1 or TRBD2 (5 bases each). V lost 8 bases and J lost 2, with 20 bases in between. The V gene's germline CDR1 is SQVTM and CDR2 ANQGSEA. The CDR3 runs to 15 residues. The CDR3 spells CSLTGTRDHTDTQYF. CDR3 in DNA: TGCAGCCTCACCGGGACCCGAGACCACACAGATACGCAGTATTTT.

This clonotype was counted ten times or more. The chain links TRBV7-9 to TRBJ2-3; TRBD1 matches at 10 bases. The V and J ends lost 4 bases and 3 bases, in that order; junction bases with no gene match: 7. The CDR3 runs 16 residues. Germline V gives CDR1 SEHNR, CDR2 FQNEAQ (reference sequence). The CDR3, as DNA: TGTGCCAGCAGCTCAAACGACAGGGGGCCGACAGATACGCAGTATTTT. This encodes CASSSNDRGPTDTQYF.

This clonotype was detected only a few times. The CDR3 here is CSARPDSVNNSPLHF. The CDR3 nucleotides are TGCAGTGCTAGACCCGACAGTGTGAATAATTCACCCCTCCACTTT. The rearrangement links TRBV20-1 to TRBJ1-6; D might be TRBD1 (5 bases). Germline V gene sequence: CDR1 DFQATT, CDR2 SNEGSKA (reference sequence). There are 15 residues in the CDR3. Trimming took 2 bases from V and 5 from J, leaving 13 bases between them.

The chain employs TRBV29-1 and TRBJ1-4, with D possibly matching TRBD1 (6 bases). Germline V gene data show CDR1 as SQVTM and CDR2 as ANQGSEA. V lost 5 bases, J lost 6 bases, and 10 bases lay in between. The CDR3 length is 12 residues. The CDR3 sequence is CSVWGGDEKLFF. CDR3 in DNA: TGCAGCGTTTGGGGGGGCGATGAAAAACTGTTTTTT.

The chain couples TRBV7-9 to TRBJ2-3; 7 nucleotides line up with TRBD2. After removal of 0 bases from V and 1 base from J, the junction contained 4 bases not matched to a gene. The germline V gene has CDR1 SEHNR and CDR2 FQNEAQ (reference sequence). This CDR3 region has 16 residues. The CDR3 spells CASSLAQGGGTDTQYF. CDR3 nucleotide sequence: TGTGCCAGCAGCTTAGCTCAGGGAGGGGGCACAGATACGCAGTATTTT.

This clonotype appeared many times. The chain employs TRBV28 and TRBJ1-5; unclear D gene. V was shortened by 2 bases and J by 1 base, with 15 bases between the two germline ends. The CDR3 is 17 residues long. Germline V CDR1 and CDR2: MDHEN, SYDVKM. CDR3 sequence reads: CASSLPVDPRSNQPQHF. The DNA of the CDR3 is TGTGCCAGCAGTTTACCCGTCGACCCGAGGAGCAATCAGCCCCAGCATTTT.

This chain uses TRBV19 with TRBJ1-2; D is uncertain. Per the germline V gene, CDR1 is LNHDA and CDR2 is SQIVND (reference sequence). The V gene lost 4 bases and the J gene lost 4 bases, with 10 bases spanning the gap. CDR3 length: 13 amino acids. CDR3 loop: CASSTDATYGYTF. Here the CDR3 DNA reads TGTGCCAGTAGTACCGACGCGACCTATGGCTACACCTTC.

Many counts were recorded for this clonotype. V gene TRBV12-3 or TRBV12-4 combines with J gene TRBJ2-7; D might be TRBD2 (5 bases). The CDR3 loop spans 12 amino acids. V was shortened by 5 bases and J by 3 bases, with 8 bases between the two germline ends. The CDR3 sequence: CASSPEGYEQYF. CDR3 nucleotide sequence: TGTGCCAGCAGTCCCGAGGGCTACGAGCAGTACTTC.

This clonotype was found a few times. The V call is TRBV27, the J call TRBJ2-2; D call uncertain. The V end was cut by 2 bases, the J end by 4 bases, with 11 bases between. This CDR3 comprises 15 residues. Germline values: CDR1 MNHEY, CDR2 SMNVEV (reference sequence). CDR3 residues: CASSLLGDSTGELFF. The CDR3 DNA is TGTGCCAGCAGTTTACTTGGTGATAGCACCGGGGAGCTGTTTTTT.

The table lists this clonotype with many counts. The chain employs TRBV30 and TRBJ1-4; tentatively, D is TRBD1 (5 bases). Per the germline V gene, CDR1 is GTSNPN and CDR2 is SVGIG (reference sequence). The CDR3 length is 14 residues. Deletions cut 3 bases from V and 7 bases from J, with 15 bases between. The CDR3 nucleotides read TGTGCCTGGAGCGCAGGGATTGGAGGTGAAAAACTGTTTTTT. It yields the protein CAWSAGIGGEKLFF. Drawing the rest from reference TRBV30 and TRBJ1-4, the complete variable domain is SQTIHQWPATLVQPVGSPLSLECTVEGTSNPNLYWYRQAAGRGLQLLFYSVGIGQISSEVPQNLSASRPQDRQFILSSKKLLLSDSGFYLCAWSAGIGGEKLFFGSGTQLSVL.

This clonotype has a count of ten or more. The genes are TRBV30 and TRBJ1-1, with D possibly matching TRBD1 (6 bases). The CDR3 runs 13 residues. V was cut by 5 bases and J by 0 bases, with 10 bases left in between. Germline lookup yields CDR1 GTSNPN and CDR2 SVGIG (reference sequence). CDR3 protein: CAWGWTVNTEAFF. As DNA, the CDR3 is TGTGCCTGGGGATGGACAGTGAACACTGAAGCTTTCTTT.

The V call is TRBV6-1, the J call TRBJ2-5; 7 bases align to TRBD1. The trim removed 6 bases at V and 9 bases at J, leaving 7 bases unmatched. The CDR3 is made up of 12 amino acids. Germline lookup yields CDR1 MNHNS and CDR2 SASEGT. CDR3 bases: TGTGCCAGCAGGAGGCTCCAGGGGGCCCAGTACTTC. This translates into CASRRLQGAQYF.

Regarding this clonotype: This may stem from a read error, because a much larger clone lies one nucleotide away. The chain couples TRBV12-3 or TRBV12-4 to TRBJ2-5, with D maybe TRBD1 (5 bases). TRBJ2-1 matches the DNA end more closely, so the J call is doubtful. The CDR3 is made up of 15 amino acids. Here the CDR3 DNA reads TGTGCCAGCAGTTTAAGCTGGCAGGGCCAAGAGACCCAGTTCTTC. Translated, it gives CASSLSWQGQETQFF.

This clonotype was seen at least ten times. V is TRBV27 and J is TRBJ2-5, with 12 positions matching TRBD2. CDR1 is MNHEY and CDR2 is SMNVEV in the germline V gene (reference sequence). The CDR3 extends over 17 amino acids. The trim removed 5 bases at V and 2 bases at J, leaving 9 bases unmatched. The CDR3 DNA is TGTGCCAGCAGTCCTAGCGGGAGGGCCTTGACACAAGAGACCCAGTACTTC. Its protein product is CASSPSGRALTQETQYF.

The chain combines TRBV12-3 or TRBV12-4 with TRBJ1-3; maybe TRBD1 (5 bases). The ends were cut back, 3 bases at V and 0 bases at J, with 15 bases in the middle. The CDR3 consists of 17 residues. The CDR3 protein is CASSFIQGSPSGNTIYF. In DNA form, the CDR3 reads TGTGCCAGCAGTTTTATTCAGGGATCCCCCTCTGGAAACACCATATATTTT.

The chain has TRBV7-9 and TRBJ2-4, with TRBD1 as a possible D gene (6 bases). There are 13 residues in the CDR3. Germline V gives CDR1 SEHNR, CDR2 FQNEAQ (reference sequence). The ends were cut back, 5 bases at V and 4 bases at J, with 9 bases in the middle. CDR3 sequence: CASSRDTKNIQYF. CDR3 bases: TGTGCCAGCAGCCGGGACACAAAAAACATTCAGTACTTC.

The chain is built from TRBV24-1 and TRBJ2-5, with TRBD2 matching 13 bases. Germline V lookup: CDR1 KGHDR, CDR2 SFDVKD. This CDR3 spans 17 amino acids. V shed 1 base and J 2 bases; nucleotides not matched to a gene: 3. DNA of the CDR3: TGTGCCACCAGTGATTTCAGGACTAGCGGGGGACAAGAGACCCAGTACTTC. It yields the protein CATSDFRTSGGQETQYF.

The table lists this clonotype with many counts. The chain uses TRBV6-1 and TRBJ1-5; D uncertain. CDR1 and CDR2 (germline): MNHNS, SASEGT. CDR3 length: 20 amino acids. Trimming pared 6 bases from V and 0 bases from J, leaving 27 bases between. The chain's CDR3 is CASRRHGIGPPSYSNQPQHF. In DNA form, the CDR3 reads TGTGCCAGCAGACGACATGGTATAGGGCCACCATCTTATAGCAATCAGCCCCAGCATTTT.

This clonotype has ten or more counts. This may be a read error: a much more frequent sequence differs by one nucleotide. V is TRBV3-1 and J is TRBJ1-1; 8 nucleotides align to TRBD1. CDR1 and CDR2 from the germline V gene are LGHDT and YNNKEL (reference sequence). The CDR3 consists of 15 residues. Trimming at V came to 4 bases and at J to 4 bases, leaving 8 bases not matched to a gene. The DNA of the CDR3 is TGTGCCAGCAGCCTTCGGACAGGGATGAGCACTGAAGCTTTCTTT. It is translated as CASSLRTGMSTEAFF.

This clonotype was seen only a few times. This chain joins TRBV5-4 and TRBJ1-2; D is possibly TRBD1 (6 bases). The CDR3 is made up of 17 amino acids. With 4 bases removed from V and 5 bases from J, the gap between germline ends came to 24 bases. Germline assignment: CDR1 SGHNT and CDR2 YYREEE (reference sequence). The CDR3 coding sequence is TGTGCCAGCAGCCCGGAGGCAGGGGAACTCCAGTGGTATGGCTACACCTTC. Amino acids: CASSPEAGELQWYGYTF.

This clonotype has more than one count but fewer than ten. The chain has TRBV20-1 and TRBJ2-3; possibly TRBD1 or TRBD2 for D (5 bases each). Per the germline V gene, CDR1 is DFQATT and CDR2 is SNEGSKA (reference sequence). CDR3 size: 16 residues. Trimming pared 2 bases from V and 4 bases from J, leaving 19 bases between. The CDR3 nucleotides read TGCAGTGCTAGACGGGGACCCGCGGCCAGGGCAGATACGCAGTATTTT. Translating gives CSARRGPAARADTQYF.

This clonotype showed up many times. This chain joins TRBV11-2 and TRBJ2-5; 7 positions match TRBD1. Per germline, CDR1 SGHAT and CDR2 FQNNGV. V lost 1 base to trimming and J lost 1 base; unmatched junction nucleotides: 6. The CDR3 consists of 16 residues. The CDR3 spells CASSLALQGSQETQYF. The CDR3 DNA reads TGTGCCAGCAGCTTAGCCCTACAGGGGTCCCAAGAGACCCAGTACTTC.

CDR3 bases: TGCAGTGCTACGGACTCCACAGATACGCAGTATTTT. This gives the protein CSATDSTDTQYF. The chain has TRBV20-1 and TRBJ2-3; D may be TRBD2 (5 bases). V dropped 4 bases and J dropped 2 bases, with 7 bases sitting between them. The CDR3 is 12 amino acids. Germline V CDR1 and CDR2: DFQATT, SNEGSKA (reference sequence).

This clonotype was seen repeatedly, ten times or more. The chain carries TRBV7-9 and TRBJ2-1; TRBD2 agrees at 11 bases. Germline trimming cut 1 base from V and 10 bases from J; bases unmatched to any gene: 15. Germline CDR1 and CDR2: SEHNR and FQNEAQ (reference sequence). The CDR3 has 18 amino acids. The CDR3 spells CASSLGRRTSGRAGEQFF. DNA for the CDR3: TGTGCCAGCAGCTTAGGCAGGAGGACTAGCGGGCGTGCAGGGGAGCAGTTCTTC.

A note on this clonotype: A much larger clone lies a single base off, so this may be a read error. Because the CDR3 is missing its conserved closing phenylalanine or tryptophan, this is likely a read error. The V gene is TRBV20-1, the J gene TRBJ1-1; D not resolved. Trimming took 3 bases from V and 2 from J, leaving 7 bases between them. Germline V gene sequence: CDR1 DFQATT, CDR2 SNEGSKA (reference sequence). This CDR3 is 12 amino acids long. The CDR3 region is CSASFPNTEAFL. Here the CDR3 DNA reads TGCAGTGCTAGCTTCCCTAACACTGAAGCTTTCCTT.

The chain couples TRBV12-3 or TRBV12-4 to TRBJ2-1; TRBD2 is a possible D gene (6 bases). The CDR3 runs 16 residues. V was shortened by 6 bases and J by 4 bases, with 19 bases between the two germline ends. The DNA of the CDR3 is TGTGCCAGCAGCCTACTAGGGACTCGCGGATACAATGAGCAGTTCTTC. Protein product: CASSLLGTRGYNEQFF.

This clonotype was counted many times. This chain uses TRBV28 with TRBJ2-1; 10 nucleotides match TRBD2. CDR1 and CDR2 (germline): MDHEN, SYDVKM. V lost 8 bases, J lost 7 bases, and 8 bases stayed unmatched. The CDR3 totals 14 residues. CDR3 amino acids: CASLPSGSGNEQFF. The CDR3 coding sequence is TGTGCCAGCCTTCCTAGCGGGAGTGGGAATGAGCAGTTCTTC. The full variable domain, rest sourced from reference TRBV28 and TRBJ2-1, is DVKVTQSSRYLVKRTGEKVFLECVQDMDHENMFWYRQDPGLGLRLIYFSYDVKMKEKGDIPEGYSVSREKKERFSLILESASTNQTSMYLCASLPSGSGNEQFFGPGTRLTVL.